This TCR beta chain was sequenced in a study of Graves' ophthalmopathy and Graves' hyperthyroidism. The study, taken as a whole, reports: Most expanded clonotypes from thyroid (those above 0.001 frequency) were also found in blood.

Concerning this clonotype: The target antigen is unknown. At one boundary the junction diverges from the germline segment, which might be a read error.

CDR3 length equals 15 residues. In germline, CDR1 is SGHDN, CDR2 FVKESK. TCR beta CDR3 regions were amplified from RNA transcripts. HTBI-primed first-round RT-PCR preceded second-round multiplex PCR. Using its own MiXCR run on the multiplex PCR reads, TCRdb lists one record per CDR3 protein. This sample carries approximately 1.2 million distinct CDR3 sequences, 36% of them seen once, and the ten largest clones take around 10%. This receptor was obtained from an adult man with Graves' hyperthyroidism. The material sequenced was peripheral blood or thyroid tissue (not recorded which). The J gene is TRBJ2-7, the V gene TRBV14; 7 positions match TRBD1. The DNA for the CDR3 is TGTGCCGGCAGCCAAACCACAGGGGCGTCCTACGAGCAGTACTTC. This codes for CAGSQTTGASYEQYF.